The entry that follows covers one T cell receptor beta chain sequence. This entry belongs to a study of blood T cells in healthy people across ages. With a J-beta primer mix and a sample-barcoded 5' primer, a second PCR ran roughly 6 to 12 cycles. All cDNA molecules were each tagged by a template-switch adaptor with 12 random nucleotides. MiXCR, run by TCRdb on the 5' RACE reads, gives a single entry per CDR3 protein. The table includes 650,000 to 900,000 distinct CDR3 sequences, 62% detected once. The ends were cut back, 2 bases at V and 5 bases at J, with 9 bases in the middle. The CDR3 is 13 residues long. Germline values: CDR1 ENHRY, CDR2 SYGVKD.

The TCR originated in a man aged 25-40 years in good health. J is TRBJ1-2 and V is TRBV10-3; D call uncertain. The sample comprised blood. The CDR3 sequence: CAISELGRYGYTF. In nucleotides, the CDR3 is TGTGCCATCAGTGAGCTAGGGAGGTATGGCTACACCTTC.